The TCR beta chain under discussion was sequenced for a study of blood T cell repertoires in COVID-19. Germline assignment: CDR1 LNHDA and CDR2 SQIVND (reference sequence). Deletions cut 1 base from V and 7 bases from J, with 11 bases between. The CDR3 length is 14 residues. This clone has just one count. As processed by the authors: Amplification of reference gene primers provided the estimated nucleated cell counts. Profiled with immunoSEQ multiplex PCR; TCRdb holds only in-frame clones, not every one. V, J and clone size are those of that table, while D and trimming were read from the DNA. This sample carries 150,000 to 200,000 clones, approximately 95% of them seen once, and the ten largest clones take roughly 2%.

This chain uses TRBV19 with TRBJ1-5; maybe TRBD1 (5 bases). The sequenced sample was peripheral blood. The TCR was taken from a woman aged 55-69 years with COVID-19, enrolled during active disease. CDR3 amino acids: CASSIVSRVQPQHF. The DNA for the CDR3 is TGTGCCAGTAGTATAGTTTCCAGGGTGCAGCCCCAGCATTTT.